The 32 T cell receptor beta chains in this list originate from one sample, sequenced in a study of post-analysis software for immune sequencing data. Findings and caveats of the study: Four to six TRBV segments appeared more often in patients than in controls, and TRBV5-6, TRBV5-1 and TRBV20-1 were among these.

TCR beta libraries were prepared from cDNA with unique molecular identifiers. TCRdb ran MiXCR on the PCR reads and lists one entry per CDR3 protein. The data contain 350,000 to 450,000 distinct CDR3 sequences, roughly 36% of them singletons. Their target antigens are unknown. The specimen sequenced was blood. The receptors derive from a girl aged 10-17 years with multiple sclerosis.

The V gene is TRBV24-1, the J gene TRBJ2-5; 8 bases are a match to TRBD1. CDR1 KGHDR and CDR2 SFDVKD come from the germline V gene. The CDR3 is made up of 13 amino acids. J gave up 5 bases and V 7 bases, and 5 bases lay outside the gene matches. The CDR3 region is CATSRTGRETQYF. The CDR3 DNA reads as TGTGCCACCAGCAGGACAGGGAGGGAGACCCAGTACTTC.

Worth noting for this clonotype: With a much larger clone just one base away, this may be a read error. The final CDR3 position lacks the conserved phenylalanine or tryptophan, pointing to a likely read error. The CDR3 sequence is CASSQGTGTYEQYC. CDR3 sequence (DNA): TGTGCCAGCAGCCAAGGGACGGGAACCTACGAGCAGTACTGC. J is TRBJ2-7 and V is TRBV5-8; possibly TRBD1 or TRBD2 for D (5 bases each). CDR3 length equals 14 residues. V dropped 4 bases and J dropped 2 bases, with 13 bases sitting between them. Germline lookup yields CDR1 SGHTS and CDR2 YDEGEE.

This clonotype was counted a few times. J is TRBJ2-7 and V is TRBV7-9; 10 positions agree with TRBD1. The V and J ends lost 5 bases and 4 bases, in that order; junction bases with no gene match: 11. The CDR3 runs to 16 residues. The germline V gene has CDR1 SEHNR and CDR2 FQNEAQ (reference sequence). CDR3 amino acids: CASSAYSGTGEYEQYF. In nucleotides, the CDR3 is TGTGCCAGCAGCGCCTACTCCGGGACAGGGGAATACGAGCAGTACTTC.

This clonotype occurred a few times. This sequence joins TRBV7-9 and TRBJ1-2; 8 nucleotides align to TRBD1. CDR3 size: 14 residues. The V gene end was trimmed by 4 bases and the J gene end by 6 bases; junction bases not matched to a gene: 7. Looked up from germline, CDR1 is SEHNR and CDR2 is FQNEAQ (reference sequence). The CDR3: CASSSLQGVDGYTF. Here the CDR3 DNA reads TGTGCCAGCAGCTCTTTACAGGGGGTAGATGGCTACACCTTC.

This chain links TRBV6-2 or TRBV6-3 with TRBJ1-1, with D perhaps TRBD1 (6 bases). CDR3 length equals 13 residues. Germline V CDR1 and CDR2: MNHEY, SVGEGT. Trimming shortened V by 4 bases and J by 10 bases, and 16 bases separated the two germline ends. CDR3 residues: CASSSGDVLRAFF. The CDR3 DNA reads as TGTGCCAGCAGTTCAGGGGATGTACTGCGAGCTTTCTTT.

The chain couples TRBV6-5 to TRBJ1-6; the D gene is possibly TRBD1 (6 bases). This CDR3 is built from 13 residues. The germline gives CDR1 MNHEY, CDR2 SVGAGI. V was shortened by 11 bases and J by 9 bases, with 17 bases between the two germline ends. CDR3: CAGGRDTGSPLHF. For the CDR3, the DNA is TGTGCCGGGGGCCGGGACACAGGTTCACCCCTCCACTTT.

This clonotype was counted only a few times. The chain recombines TRBV10-3 with TRBJ2-6; no reliable D call. Germline lookup yields CDR1 ENHRY and CDR2 SYGVKD. CDR3 size: 19 residues. Deletions cut 0 bases from V and 0 bases from J, with 15 bases between. CDR3 in amino acids: CAISESNYEALSGANVLTF. The CDR3 coding sequence is TGTGCCATCAGTGAGTCGAATTACGAGGCCCTCTCTGGGGCCAACGTCCTGACTTTC.

The V and J genes are TRBV19 and TRBJ1-2; TRBD1 aligns across 8 bases. The CDR3 has 14 amino acids. V lost 4 bases to trimming and J lost 3 bases; unmatched junction nucleotides: 4. Germline V lookup: CDR1 LNHDA, CDR2 SQIVND (reference sequence). As DNA, the CDR3 is TGTGCCAGTAGTAGTTTGACAGGGGACTATGGCTACACCTTC. Translating gives CASSSLTGDYGYTF.

This chain joins TRBV6-1 and TRBJ2-1; D not certain. Per germline, CDR1 MNHNS and CDR2 SASEGT. Between the trimmed V and J ends, which lost 6 bases and 5 bases, there was a span of 14 bases. This CDR3 has 14 residues. The DNA for the CDR3 is TGTGCCAGCAGCCATCAGGCGCCGGACAATGAGCAGTTCTTC. This sequence encodes CASSHQAPDNEQFF.

The gene calls are TRBV9 and TRBJ2-3, with a tentative D call TRBD1 (5 bases). The V gene lost 5 bases and the J gene lost 5 bases, with 9 bases spanning the gap. The CDR3 length is 12 residues. Per the germline V gene, CDR1 is SGDLS and CDR2 is YYNGEE. CDR3 sequence: CASSTQGDTQYF. Here the CDR3 DNA reads TGTGCCAGCAGTACCCAGGGAGATACGCAGTATTTT.

The chain couples TRBV3-1 to TRBJ2-5, with a tentative D call TRBD2 (6 bases). The CDR3 sequence is 12 residues long. From germline, CDR1 is LGHDT and CDR2 YNNKEL (reference sequence). The V and J ends lost 4 bases and 6 bases respectively, with 9 bases between them. The CDR3 loop is CASSLGRQTQYF. CDR3 nucleotide sequence: TGTGCCAGCAGCCTTGGGAGGCAGACCCAGTACTTC.

The J gene is TRBJ1-1, the V gene TRBV28; 7 bases align to TRBD1. The length of the CDR3 is 15 residues. The V gene end was trimmed by 5 bases and the J gene end by 4 bases; junction bases not matched to a gene: 10. Per germline, CDR1 MDHEN and CDR2 SYDVKM. The DNA of the CDR3 is TGTGCCAGCAGTCCCCAAGGGGGCGCGGTCACTGAAGCTTTCTTT. It encodes CASSPQGGAVTEAFF. The whole variable domain, filled in from reference TRBV28 and TRBJ1-1, reads DVKVTQSSRYLVKRTGEKVFLECVQDMDHENMFWYRQDPGLGLRLIYFSYDVKMKEKGDIPEGYSVSREKKERFSLILESASTNQTSMYLCASSPQGGAVTEAFFGQGTRLTVV.

The rearrangement uses TRBV7-2 and TRBJ2-1; 7 bases match TRBD1. After removal of 5 bases from V and 2 bases from J, the junction contained 6 bases not matched to a gene. This CDR3 is 15 amino acids long. CDR1 and CDR2 from the germline V gene are SGHTA and FQGNSA. The CDR3 DNA follows: TGTGCCAGCAGCCGACAGGGCTCAACCTACAATGAGCAGTTCTTC. It translates to CASSRQGSTYNEQFF.

The chain combines TRBV4-1 with TRBJ1-6; D is unclear. Looked up from germline, CDR1 is MGHRA and CDR2 is YSYEKL. The V gene lost 1 base and the J gene lost 5 bases, with 12 bases spanning the gap. The CDR3 runs 16 residues. CDR3 in DNA: TGCGCCAGCAGCCAAGGACCAGACCGGAATAATTCACCCCTCCACTTT. This sequence encodes CASSQGPDRNNSPLHF.

The J gene is TRBJ2-3, the V gene TRBV5-1; a weak D match, TRBD1 (5 bases). V lost 0 bases and J lost 0, with 8 bases in between. The CDR3 has 15 residues. Germline CDR1 reads SGHRS; CDR2 reads YFSETQ. DNA of the CDR3: TGCGCCAGCAGCTTGGACAGGCCTAGCACAGATACGCAGTATTTT. This sequence encodes CASSLDRPSTDTQYF.

This clonotype has just a few counts. This chain joins TRBV5-1 and TRBJ2-1; TRBD2 agrees at 8 bases. The V segment lost 3 bases and the J segment 7 bases; nucleotides outside the gene matches: 6. The CDR3 contains 14 residues. CDR1 and CDR2 (germline): SGHRS, YFSETQ. CDR3 sequence reads: CASSSGREGNEQFF. The CDR3, as DNA: TGCGCCAGCAGCTCGGGACGGGAGGGAAATGAGCAGTTCTTC.

As to this clonotype: This clone may be a read error of a much larger clone one base away. The rearrangement links TRBV5-1 to TRBJ2-7; 13 bases align to TRBD2. After removal of 4 bases from V and 2 bases from J, the junction contained 9 bases not matched to a gene. This CDR3 has 17 amino acids. The germline V gene has CDR1 SGHRS and CDR2 YFSETQ. The CDR3 DNA reads as TGCGCCAGCAGCACGGGACTAGCGGGGATCGCCCCCTACGAGCAGTACTTC. It is translated as CASSTGLAGIAPYEQYF. Looking up the rest from reference TRBV5-1 and TRBJ2-7 gives the full variable domain: KAGVTQTPRYLIKTRGQQVTLSCSPISGHRSVSWYQQTPGQGLQFLFEYFSETQRNKGNFPGRFSGRQFSNSRSEMNVSTLELGDSALYLCASSTGLAGIAPYEQYFGPGTRLTVT.

This clonotype turned up a few times. This chain links TRBV2 with TRBJ2-1, with D possibly matching TRBD1 (7 bases). Looked up from germline, CDR1 is SNHLY and CDR2 is FYNNEI. The CDR3 length is 13 residues. V was clipped by 5 bases and J by 9 bases, with 14 bases between them. The CDR3 DNA reads as TGTGCCAGCAGTTTTCAGGGGGGCACTGAGCAGTTCTTC. Protein sequence: CASSFQGGTEQFF. Together with reference TRBV2 and TRBJ2-1, the CDR3 gives the full variable domain: EPEVTQTPSHQVTQMGQEVILRCVPISNHLYFYWYRQILGQKVEFLVSFYNNEISEKSEIFDDQFSVERPDGSNFTLKIRSTKLEDSAMYFCASSFQGGTEQFFGPGTRLTVL.

This clonotype was found a few times. J is TRBJ2-3 and V is TRBV6-1; 11 bases are a match to TRBD2. The CDR3 length is 16 residues. Germline CDR1 reads MNHNS; CDR2 reads SASEGT. V dropped 2 bases and J dropped 0; count of bases not matched to a gene: 1. The CDR3 DNA follows: TGTGCCAGCAGTGAAAGACTAGCGGGGAGCACAGATACGCAGTATTTT. Protein product: CASSERLAGSTDTQYF.

The CDR3 nucleotides are TGTGCCAGCAGCTTAATGGGCGGGGGGACCACAGATACGCAGTATTTT. Protein: CASSLMGGGTTDTQYF. The chain is built from TRBV7-3 and TRBJ2-3; 8 nucleotides match TRBD2. J was trimmed by 2 bases and V by 1 base; bases with no gene match: 5. In germline, CDR1 is SGHTA, CDR2 FQGTGA. The CDR3 extends over 16 amino acids.

V is TRBV27 and J is TRBJ1-6; TRBD1 agrees at 10 bases. Germline lookup yields CDR1 MNHEY and CDR2 SMNVEV (reference sequence). The CDR3 runs 13 residues. The junction had 3 bases not matched to a gene; V was cut back by 6 bases and J by 10 bases. CDR3 DNA sequence: TGTGCCAGCAGGGGGACAGGGGTCTCACCCCTCCACTTT. Its translation is CASRGTGVSPLHF.

The J gene is TRBJ2-7, the V gene TRBV3-1; maybe TRBD1 (6 bases). Trimming removed 4 bases at V and 3 bases at J, with 10 bases between. The CDR3 covers 13 residues. CDR1 is LGHDT and CDR2 is YNNKEL in the germline V gene (reference sequence). CDR3 sequence (DNA): TGTGCCAGCAGCCGGACAGATCGCTACGAGCAGTACTTC. Amino acid sequence: CASSRTDRYEQYF.

V gene TRBV15 combines with J gene TRBJ2-5; 9 positions agree with TRBD2. V lost 0 bases and J lost 7; bases outside the gene matches: 12. CDR1 and CDR2 (germline): LNHNV, YYDKDF (reference sequence). The CDR3 loop spans 17 amino acids. The CDR3 is CATSRDGIAGGRGTQYF. The CDR3 DNA reads TGTGCCACCAGCAGAGATGGAATTGCGGGGGGGCGGGGGACCCAGTACTTC. The whole variable domain, remainder taken from reference TRBV15 and TRBJ2-5, is DAMVIQNPRYQVTQFGKPVTLSCSQTLNHNVMYWYQQKSSQAPKLLFHYYDKDFNNEADTPDNFQSRRPNTSFCFLDIRSPGLGDTAMYLCATSRDGIAGGRGTQYFGPGTRLLVL.

This clonotype was recorded a few times. The chain recombines TRBV28 with TRBJ2-6; TRBD1 agrees at 10 bases. Trimming took 9 bases from V and 0 from J; bases not matched to a gene: 8. Germline lookup yields CDR1 MDHEN and CDR2 SYDVKM. The CDR3 loop spans 17 amino acids. CDR3 residues: CASFSGTGVSGANVLTF. CDR3 sequence (DNA): TGTGCCAGTTTCTCCGGGACAGGGGTCTCTGGGGCCAACGTCCTGACTTTC.

This chain links TRBV6-1 with TRBJ2-7, with D maybe TRBD1 (5 bases). The CDR3 loop spans 14 amino acids. The ends were cut back, 4 bases at V and 4 bases at J, with 14 bases in the middle. Germline values: CDR1 MNHNS, CDR2 SASEGT. The CDR3 DNA sequence: TGTGCCAGCAGTGGGGCGGCCAGGGCTTACGAGCAGTACTTC. It encodes CASSGAARAYEQYF.

This chain links TRBV30 with TRBJ1-6; TRBD1 aligns across 7 bases. The germline CDR1 and CDR2 sequences are GTSNPN and SVGIG (reference sequence). This CDR3 region has 16 residues. Unmatched junction bases numbered 11, after V lost 2 bases and J lost 7 bases. The CDR3, as DNA: TGTGCCTGGAGTCATCCGAGGGACAGCTTGAATTCACCCCTCCACTTT. Translating it yields CAWSHPRDSLNSPLHF.

The J gene is TRBJ2-1, the V gene TRBV3-1; 7 nucleotides match TRBD1. In germline, CDR1 is LGHDT, CDR2 YNNKEL (reference sequence). This CDR3 region has 16 residues. V was clipped by 0 bases and J by 6 bases; unmatched bases: 8. CDR3 nucleotides: TGTGCCAGCAGCCAAGAGGCTACGGCAGGGGGCAATGAGCAGTTCTTC. Protein product: CASSQEATAGGNEQFF.

The V and J genes are TRBV7-2 and TRBJ2-2; D is undetermined. This CDR3 has 15 amino acids. The ends were cut back, 7 bases at V and 2 bases at J, with 14 bases in the middle. The V gene's germline CDR1 is SGHTA and CDR2 FQGNSA. The CDR3 sequence is CASTQSAGNTGELFF. CDR3 DNA sequence: TGTGCCAGCACCCAGTCGGCCGGTAACACCGGGGAGCTGTTTTTT.

This rearrangement joins TRBV11-1 to TRBJ2-2; possible D gene TRBD2, 7 bases. CDR3 length: 16 amino acids. V was cut by 9 bases and J by 5 bases, with 22 bases left in between. Germline V gives CDR1 SGHAT, CDR2 FQDESV (reference sequence). CDR3 amino acids: CASSPMGGGSTGELFF. The CDR3 DNA reads as TGTGCCAGTAGCCCAATGGGCGGGGGCAGTACCGGGGAGCTGTTTTTT.

The chain carries TRBV4-2 and TRBJ1-4; D unresolved. The CDR3 contains 11 residues. The germline gives CDR1 LGHNA, CDR2 YNFKEQ. Trimming took off 8 bases at V and 7 bases at J, with 8 bases between the two ends. Written as DNA, the CDR3 is TGTGCCAGCGCGAGTGGTGAAAAACTGTTTTTT. Residues: CASASGEKLFF.

This chain uses TRBV10-3 with TRBJ2-4; tentatively, D is TRBD1 (5 bases). The DNA end is more similar to TRBJ2-7, so the J call may be wrong. The CDR3 runs to 15 residues. Germline CDR1 reads ENHRY; CDR2 reads SYGVKD. Here the CDR3 reads CAISESVERGYEQYF. DNA of the CDR3: TGTGCCATCAGTGAGTCGGTTGAAAGGGGCTACGAGCAGTACTTC.

This clonotype was observed a handful of times. The chain joins TRBV6-1 to TRBJ1-1; weak D call: TRBD1 (6 bases). V lost 4 bases, J lost 6 bases, and 21 bases lay in between. CDR1 and CDR2 from the germline V gene are MNHNS and SASEGT. The CDR3 covers 16 residues. CDR3 in amino acids: CASSGIPGHGVAEAFF. CDR3 nucleotide sequence: TGTGCCAGCAGTGGGATACCGGGACACGGGGTCGCTGAAGCTTTCTTT.